The sequence of this TCR beta chain was determined in a study of T-cell reconstitution after alpha-beta-depleted transplantation in children. The V gene lost 4 bases and the J gene lost 5 bases, with 9 bases spanning the gap. The CDR3 loop spans 13 amino acids. CDR1 is MNHNS and CDR2 is SASEGT in the germline V gene. Unique molecular identifiers were used in preparing the TCRbeta library. TCRdb ran MiXCR on the PCR reads and lists one entry per CDR3 protein. The data show 75,000 to 80,000 distinct CDR3 sequences, around 18% seen once. Sequenced material: PBMCs, mostly from graft donor cells, taken 360 days after TCRalphabeta/CD19-depleted stem cell transplant. The chain is built from TRBV6-1 and TRBJ1-5; D gene unclear. This sequence was found in a male patient aged 2-15 years who had a stem cell transplant for acute lymphoblastic leukemia, so the T cells may come from the graft donor. This CDR3 is CASSVRTYQPQHF. The DNA for the CDR3 is TGTGCCAGCAGTGTACGGACTTATCAGCCCCAGCATTTT.